This TCR beta chain was retrieved from a study of cytomegalovirus exposure and HLA in healthy donors. Findings and caveats of the study: Analysis was carried out at a later point, and it linked a missense DCLRE1C variant to TCR beta V- and J-gene trimming.

The V gene lost 8 bases and the J gene lost 8 bases, with 18 bases spanning the gap. The CDR3 extends over 14 amino acids. CDR1 and CDR2 (germline): MNHEY, SVGAGI. With regard to this clone: Antigen specificity is unknown.

The PCR employed 60 Vbeta primers together with 13 Jbeta primers. The method was immunoSEQ multiplex PCR; TCRdb's version includes in-frame clones alone and lacks a portion of them. Of around 92,000 clones listed, 70% to 80% are singletons. The chain combines TRBV6-5 with TRBJ1-4, with D possibly TRBD1 on 5 matching bases. The sequence derives from a man between 60 and 70 years old in good health and CMV-seropositive. Sequenced: PBMCs. The CDR3 loop reads CASGDSGTYEKLFF. The CDR3, as DNA: TGTGCCAGCGGGGACTCGGGAACCTACGAAAAACTGTTTTTT.